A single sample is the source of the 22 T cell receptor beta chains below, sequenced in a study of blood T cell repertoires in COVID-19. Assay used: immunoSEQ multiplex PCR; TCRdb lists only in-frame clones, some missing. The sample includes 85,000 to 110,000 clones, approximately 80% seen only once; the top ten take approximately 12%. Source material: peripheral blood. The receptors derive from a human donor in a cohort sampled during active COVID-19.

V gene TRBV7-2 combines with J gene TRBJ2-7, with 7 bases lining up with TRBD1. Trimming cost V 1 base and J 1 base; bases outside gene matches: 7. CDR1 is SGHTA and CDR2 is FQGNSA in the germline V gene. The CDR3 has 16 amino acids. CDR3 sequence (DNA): TGTGCCAGCAGCTTAGTCGTTGGGACAGATTCCTACGAGCAGTACTTC. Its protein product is CASSLVVGTDSYEQYF.

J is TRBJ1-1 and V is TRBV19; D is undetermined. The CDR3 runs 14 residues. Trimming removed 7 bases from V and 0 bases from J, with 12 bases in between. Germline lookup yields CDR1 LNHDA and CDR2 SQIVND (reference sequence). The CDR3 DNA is TGTGCCAGTACTTCGCAGTTCGTGAACACTGAAGCTTTCTTT. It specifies CASTSQFVNTEAFF.

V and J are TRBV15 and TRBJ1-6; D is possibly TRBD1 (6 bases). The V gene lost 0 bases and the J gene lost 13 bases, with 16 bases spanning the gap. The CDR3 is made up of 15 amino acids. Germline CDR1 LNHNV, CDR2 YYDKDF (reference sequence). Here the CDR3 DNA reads TGTGCCACCAGCAGAGATAACAGGGCGTCCCACCCCCTCCACTTT. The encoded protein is CATSRDNRASHPLHF.

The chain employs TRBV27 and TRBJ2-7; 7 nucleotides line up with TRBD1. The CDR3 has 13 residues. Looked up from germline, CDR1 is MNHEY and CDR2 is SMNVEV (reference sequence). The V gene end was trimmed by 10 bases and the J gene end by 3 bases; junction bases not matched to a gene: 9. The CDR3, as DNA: TGTGCCACCGGGGACAGAGAGATCTACGAGCAGTACTTC. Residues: CATGDREIYEQYF.

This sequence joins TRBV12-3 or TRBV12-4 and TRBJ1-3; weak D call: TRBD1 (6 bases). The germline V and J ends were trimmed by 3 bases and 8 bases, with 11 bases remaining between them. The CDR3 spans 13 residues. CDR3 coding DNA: TGTGCCAGCAGTTTGGGGGCAATATACACCATATATTTT. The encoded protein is CASSLGAIYTIYF.

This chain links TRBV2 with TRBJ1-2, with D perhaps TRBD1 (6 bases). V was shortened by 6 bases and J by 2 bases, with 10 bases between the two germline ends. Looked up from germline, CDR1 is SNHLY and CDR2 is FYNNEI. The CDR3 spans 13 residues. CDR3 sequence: CASSFDRNYGYTF. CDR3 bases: TGTGCCAGCAGCTTTGACAGGAACTATGGCTACACCTTC.

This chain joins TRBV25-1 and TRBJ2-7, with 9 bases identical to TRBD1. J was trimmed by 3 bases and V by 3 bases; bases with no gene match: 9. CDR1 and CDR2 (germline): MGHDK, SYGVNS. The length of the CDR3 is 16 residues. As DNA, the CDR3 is TGTGCCAGCAGTGATCCGGGTGGGGACAGGGTCTACGAGCAGTACTTC. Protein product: CASSDPGGDRVYEQYF.

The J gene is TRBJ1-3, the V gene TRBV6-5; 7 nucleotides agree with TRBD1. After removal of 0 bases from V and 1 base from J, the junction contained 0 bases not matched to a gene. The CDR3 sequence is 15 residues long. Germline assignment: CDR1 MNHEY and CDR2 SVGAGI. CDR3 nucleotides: TGTGCCAGCAGTTACTCGACAGGGTCTGGAAACACCATATATTTT. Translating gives CASSYSTGSGNTIYF.

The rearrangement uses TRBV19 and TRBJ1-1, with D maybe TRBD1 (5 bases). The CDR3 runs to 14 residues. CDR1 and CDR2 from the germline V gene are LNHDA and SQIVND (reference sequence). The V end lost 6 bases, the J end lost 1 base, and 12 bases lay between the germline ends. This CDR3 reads CASSPRQRNTEAFF. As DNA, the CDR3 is TGTGCCAGTAGCCCCAGACAGAGGAACACTGAAGCTTTCTTT.

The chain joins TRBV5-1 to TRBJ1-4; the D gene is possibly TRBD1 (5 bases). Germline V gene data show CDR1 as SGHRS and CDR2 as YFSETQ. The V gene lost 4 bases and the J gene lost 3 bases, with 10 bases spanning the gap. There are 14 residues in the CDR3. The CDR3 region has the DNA TGCGCCAGCAGCGCAGGGTCTTCTAATGAAAAACTGTTTTTT. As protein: CASSAGSSNEKLFF.

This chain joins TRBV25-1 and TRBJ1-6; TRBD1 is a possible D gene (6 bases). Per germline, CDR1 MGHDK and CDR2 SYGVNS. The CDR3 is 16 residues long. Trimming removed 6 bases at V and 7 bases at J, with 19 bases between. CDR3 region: CASSKAGAPRNSPLHF. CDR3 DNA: TGTGCCAGCAGCAAGGCGGGGGCCCCTAGGAATTCACCCCTCCACTTT. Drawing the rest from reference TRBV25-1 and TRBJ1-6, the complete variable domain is EADIYQTPRYLVIGTGKKITLECSQTMGHDKMYWYQQDPGMELHLIHYSYGVNSTEKGDLSSESTVSRIRTEHFPLTLESARPSHTSQYLCASSKAGAPRNSPLHFGNGTRLTVT.

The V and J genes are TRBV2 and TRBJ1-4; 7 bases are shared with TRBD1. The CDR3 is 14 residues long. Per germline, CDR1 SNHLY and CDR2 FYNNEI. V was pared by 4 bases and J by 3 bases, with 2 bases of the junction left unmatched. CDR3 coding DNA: TGTGCCAGCAGTGGACAGGGATCTAATGAAAAACTGTTTTTT. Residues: CASSGQGSNEKLFF. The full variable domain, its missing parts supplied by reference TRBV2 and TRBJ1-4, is EPEVTQTPSHQVTQMGQEVILRCVPISNHLYFYWYRQILGQKVEFLVSFYNNEISEKSEIFDDQFSVERPDGSNFTLKIRSTKLEDSAMYFCASSGQGSNEKLFFGSGTQLSVL.

This chain's CDR3 is CASSLEQGTYGYTF. In nucleotides, the CDR3 is TGTGCCAGCAGCTTAGAACAGGGAACTTATGGCTACACCTTC. The chain links TRBV7-9 to TRBJ1-2; D is possibly TRBD1 (6 bases). CDR3 length: 14 amino acids. V was cut by 1 base and J by 5 bases, with 11 bases left in between. Germline V gene sequence: CDR1 SEHNR, CDR2 FQNEAQ (reference sequence).

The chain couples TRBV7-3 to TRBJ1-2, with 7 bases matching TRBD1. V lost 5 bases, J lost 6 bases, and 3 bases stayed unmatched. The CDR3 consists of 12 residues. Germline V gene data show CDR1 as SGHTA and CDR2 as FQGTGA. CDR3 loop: CASSRTGDGYTF. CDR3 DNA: TGTGCCAGCAGCAGAACAGGGGATGGCTACACCTTC.

CDR3 loop: CASKEAGETQYF. CDR3 bases: TGTGCCAGCAAGGAGGCTGGGGAGACCCAGTACTTC. V and J are TRBV7-9 and TRBJ2-5; D possibly corresponds to TRBD2 (5 bases). This CDR3 has 12 amino acids. V was shortened by 7 bases and J by 5 bases, with 11 bases between the two germline ends. The germline V gene has CDR1 SEHNR and CDR2 FQNEAQ (reference sequence).

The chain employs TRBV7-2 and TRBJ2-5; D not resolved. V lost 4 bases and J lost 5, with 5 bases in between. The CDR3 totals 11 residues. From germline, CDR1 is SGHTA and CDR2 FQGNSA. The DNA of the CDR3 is TGTGCCAGCAGCTACGGGGAGACCCAGTACTTC. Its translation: CASSYGETQYF.

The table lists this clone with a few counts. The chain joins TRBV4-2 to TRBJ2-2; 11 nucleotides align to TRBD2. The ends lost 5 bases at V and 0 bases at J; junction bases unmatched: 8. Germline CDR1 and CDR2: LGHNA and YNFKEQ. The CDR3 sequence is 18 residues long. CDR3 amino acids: CASSSGLAGYPNTGELFF. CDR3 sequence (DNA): TGTGCCAGCAGCTCAGGACTAGCGGGCTATCCGAACACCGGGGAGCTGTTTTTT.

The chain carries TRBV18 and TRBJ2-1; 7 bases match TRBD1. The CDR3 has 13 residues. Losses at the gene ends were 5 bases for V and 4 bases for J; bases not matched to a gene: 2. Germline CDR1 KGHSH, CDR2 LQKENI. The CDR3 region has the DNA TGTGCCAGCTCAAAGGGGGCATACAATGAGCAGTTCTTC. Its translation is CASSKGAYNEQFF.

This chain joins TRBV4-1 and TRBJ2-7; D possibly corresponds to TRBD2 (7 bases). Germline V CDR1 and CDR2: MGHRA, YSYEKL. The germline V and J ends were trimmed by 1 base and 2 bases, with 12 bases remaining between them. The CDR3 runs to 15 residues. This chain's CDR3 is CASSQGAGATYEQYF. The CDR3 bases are TGCGCCAGCAGCCAAGGGGCGGGGGCCACCTACGAGCAGTACTTC.

CDR3 bases: TGTGCCAGCTCACTTTCAGGGACAGCCAATGAGCAGTTCTTC. Amino acids: CASSLSGTANEQFF. The chain has TRBV18 and TRBJ2-1, with 7 bases matching TRBD1. The CDR3 length is 14 residues. Trimming removed 4 bases from V and 6 bases from J; junction bases left unmatched: 6. Looked up from germline, CDR1 is KGHSH and CDR2 is LQKENI. The variable domain in full, with the rest retrieved from reference TRBV18 and TRBJ2-1, is NAGVMQNPRHLVRRRGQEARLRCSPMKGHSHVYWYRQLPEEGLKFMVYLQKENIIDESGMPKERFSAEFPKEGPSILRIQQVVRGDSAAYFCASSLSGTANEQFFGPGTRLTVL.

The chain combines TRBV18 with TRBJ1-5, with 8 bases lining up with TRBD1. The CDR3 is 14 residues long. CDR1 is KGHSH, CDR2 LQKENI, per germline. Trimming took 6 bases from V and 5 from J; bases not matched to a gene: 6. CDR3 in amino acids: CASSGTGGDQPQHF. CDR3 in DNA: TGTGCCAGCTCGGGGACAGGTGGAGATCAGCCCCAGCATTTT.

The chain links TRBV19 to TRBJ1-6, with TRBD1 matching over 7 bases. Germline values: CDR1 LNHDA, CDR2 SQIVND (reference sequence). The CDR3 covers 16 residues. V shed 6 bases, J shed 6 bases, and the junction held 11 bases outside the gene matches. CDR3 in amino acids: CASSPYPGQRNSPLHF. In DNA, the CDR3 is TGTGCCAGTAGCCCGTACCCGGGACAGCGTAATTCACCCCTCCACTTT.